The rows below give T cell receptor beta chains drawn from one sample of a study of graft-versus-host responses after intestinal transplantation. The data were produced by immunoSEQ multiplex PCR, yet TCRdb's version contains in-frame clones alone and is incomplete. The sample gives around 54,000 clones, more than 80% of which show up once; approximately 5.1% is in the top ten. This specimen consisted of PBMCs, obtained 650 to 690 days after intestinal transplant. Every receptor here comes from a human patient who received an intestinal transplant, so some T cells may come from the graft donor. Both conserved end residues are part of each CDR3. Fields, in order: J gene, V gene, clone size, D gene, CDR3 protein, CDR3 DNA. The D gene is left open where the match is weak. Size values are once, few and many counts, or a class for expanded clones, and some rows have none.

TRBJ2-3	TRBV5-1	.	TRBD1	CASSSRQGSTDTQYF	TGCGCCAGCAGCTCGCGACAGGGTAGTACAGATACGCAGTATTTT
TRBJ2-1	TRBV4-1	.	TRBD2	CASSQTSGGAQNEQFF	TGCGCCAGCAGCCAAACTAGCGGGGGGGCCCAAAATGAGCAGTTCTTC
TRBJ2-3	TRBV19	.	TRBD2	CASSIAGGRTDTQYF	TGTGCCAGTAGTATAGCGGGGGGACGGACAGATACGCAGTATTTT
TRBJ2-3	TRBV30	.	TRBD1	CAWSAKDRVSDTQYF	TGTGCCTGGAGTGCTAAGGACAGGGTATCAGATACGCAGTATTTT
TRBJ2-5	TRBV9	.	TRBD2	CASSVDVGGETQYF	TGTGCCAGCAGCGTAGATGTGGGGGGGGAGACCCAGTACTTC
TRBJ1-3	TRBV9	.	TRBD1	CASSGQGGSGNTIYF	TGTGCCAGCAGCGGTCAGGGGGGCTCTGGAAACACCATATATTTT
TRBJ1-1	TRBV4-2	.	TRBD1	CASSQDHTYRGGNTEAFF	TGTGCCAGCAGCCAGGACCACACCTACAGGGGCGGGAACACTGAAGCTTTCTTT
TRBJ1-4	TRBV14	.	.	CASSYLVTTNEKLFF	TGTGCCAGCAGCTACTTGGTAACAACTAATGAAAAACTGTTTTTT
TRBJ1-2	TRBV13	.	.	CASSPNPTEDYGYTF	TGTGCCAGCAGCCCTAACCCGACAGAAGACTATGGCTACACCTTC
TRBJ2-5	TRBV19	.	.	CASSIVGTQETQYF	TGTGCCAGTAGTATAGTGGGCACCCAAGAGACCCAGTACTTC
TRBJ2-3	TRBV11-3	once	.	CASSFGGPSTDTQYF	TGTGCCAGCAGTTTTGGGGGACCGAGCACAGATACGCAGTATTTT
TRBJ2-7	TRBV19	once	.	CASSRLSSYEQYF	TGTGCCAGTAGCCGCCTTAGCTCCTACGAGCAGTACTTC
TRBJ2-5	TRBV5-6	.	.	CASSVRPGETQYF	TGTGCCAGCAGCGTGAGGCCTGGGGAGACCCAGTACTTC
TRBJ1-1	TRBV18	.	TRBD1	CASSPPTGGLNTEAFF	TGTGCCAGCTCACCACCGACAGGGGGGTTGAACACTGAAGCTTTCTTT
TRBJ1-1	TRBV9	.	.	CASSVVVNTEAFF	TGTGCCAGCAGCGTAGTCGTGAACACTGAAGCTTTCTTT
TRBJ1-2	TRBV19	.	.	CASSRGLGYGYTF	TGTGCCAGTAGTAGGGGGCTTGGCTATGGCTACACCTTC
TRBJ2-7	TRBV7-9	.	.	CASSSPWGIGSYEQYF	TGTGCCAGCAGCTCCCCGTGGGGAATAGGCTCCTACGAGCAGTACTTC
TRBJ1-1	TRBV18	.	TRBD1	CASWTGVSLNTEAFF	TGTGCCAGCTGGACAGGGGTCTCCCTGAACACTGAAGCTTTCTTT
TRBJ2-1	TRBV6-5	.	.	CASRRLTEQFF	TGTGCCAGCAGACGGTTAACCGAGCAGTTCTTC
TRBJ2-3	TRBV5-7	few	TRBD2	CASSLQGKSGGSADTQYF	TGTGCCAGCAGCTTGCAGGGGAAAAGCGGGGGTTCCGCCGATACGCAGTATTTT
TRBJ2-1	TRBV5-5	.	TRBD1	CASTRGQAEQFF	TGTGCCAGCACGCGAGGACAGGCTGAGCAGTTCTTC
TRBJ2-7	TRBV7-2	.	.	CASSLEVGEQYF	TGTGCCAGCAGCTTAGAAGTGGGCGAGCAGTACTTC
TRBJ2-1	TRBV9	.	.	CASSVVVGSYNEQFF	TGTGCCAGCAGCGTAGTTGTAGGATCCTACAATGAGCAGTTCTTC
TRBJ1-1	TRBV5-1	.	TRBD1	CASSLVTRGQGDTEAFF	TGCGCCAGCAGCTTGGTGACCCGCGGACAGGGCGATACTGAAGCTTTCTTT
TRBJ1-1	TRBV19	once	.	CASSIDSAGAKVDTEAFF	TGTGCCAGTAGTATAGATAGCGCGGGGGCGAAAGTGGACACTGAAGCTTTCTTT
TRBJ2-4	TRBV19	.	TRBD1	CASSWTGGKNIQYF	TGTGCCAGTAGCTGGACAGGGGGGAAAAACATTCAGTACTTC
TRBJ2-3	TRBV7-2	.	TRBD2	CASSLGWSGVTDTQYF	TGTGCCAGCAGCTTGGGGTGGAGCGGGGTCACAGATACGCAGTATTTT
TRBJ2-1	TRBV4-1	.	TRBD2	CASSQDLIGLALDPRDEQFF	TGCGCCAGCAGCCAAGATTTAATCGGACTAGCTCTCGATCCTAGGGATGAGCAGTTCTTC
TRBJ2-3	TRBV27	.	.	CASSSRADTQYF	TGTGCCAGCAGTTCCCGCGCAGATACGCAGTATTTT
TRBJ1-1	TRBV4-1	.	.	CASSPRGGTEAFF	TGCGCCAGCAGCCCTCGTGGGGGGACTGAAGCTTTCTTT
TRBJ2-7	TRBV29-1	.	.	CSVISIYEQYF	TGCAGCGTTATTTCCATCTACGAGCAGTACTTC
TRBJ2-1	TRBV27	.	.	CASSRFGIGHEQFF	TGTGCCAGCTCCCGTTTTGGTATTGGCCATGAGCAGTTCTTC
TRBJ1-2	TRBV5-1	.	.	CASSIYSGVGYTF	TGCGCCAGCAGTATTTATTCAGGGGTAGGCTACACCTTC
TRBJ2-1	TRBV27	.	.	CASSLIAHVGEQFF	TGTGCCAGCAGTTTAATAGCCCATGTGGGAGAGCAGTTCTTC
TRBJ1-2	TRBV5-6	.	.	CASTGGGYGYTF	TGTGCCAGCACGGGAGGAGGCTATGGCTACACCTTC
TRBJ1-5	TRBV7-2	.	.	CASSLGLHNQPQHF	TGTGCCAGCAGCTTGGGACTCCACAATCAGCCCCAGCATTTT
TRBJ2-3	TRBV10-3	.	.	CATYSTTDTQYF	TGTGCGACCTACTCAACCACAGATACGCAGTATTTT
TRBJ2-5	TRBV27	.	TRBD1	CASSFDRGKTQYF	TGTGCCAGCAGTTTCGACAGGGGGAAGACCCAGTACTTC
TRBJ2-3	TRBV13	.	.	CASSPTPPLGSLRMTDTQYF	TGTGCCAGCAGCCCAACACCTCCACTAGGTTCATTGCGGATGACAGATACGCAGTATTTT